This TCR beta chain originates from a study of T cells after posttransplantation cyclophosphamide. Points from the study as a whole: Skin or GI-infiltrating T cells shared few TRB sequences with blood.

Concerning this clone itself: What it recognizes is unknown.

The V gene's germline CDR1 is SGHVS and CDR2 FNYEAQ. V shed 5 bases and J 2 bases; nucleotides not matched to a gene: 9. This CDR3 has 16 amino acids. Cyclophosphamide on days +3 and +4 followed busulfan-fludarabine conditioning and a marrow graft. The protocol was immunoSEQ multiplex PCR, while the TCRdb copy is restricted to in-frame clones and leaves out a portion. This sample has around 17,000 clones, with almost 95% found just once. The chain employs TRBV7-6 and TRBJ1-3; 7 bases align to TRBD1. The sample was CD4+ T cells sorted from blood, taken after allogeneic stem cell transplant with posttransplant cyclophosphamide. The sequence was collected from a male patient between 60 and 69 years old who received an allogeneic stem cell transplant from a related donor and was CMV-positive. T cells may partly derive from the graft donor. In DNA form, the CDR3 reads TGTGCCAGCAGCATTGGGACAGCGGGCCCTGGAAACACCATATATTTT. Its protein product is CASSIGTAGPGNTIYF.